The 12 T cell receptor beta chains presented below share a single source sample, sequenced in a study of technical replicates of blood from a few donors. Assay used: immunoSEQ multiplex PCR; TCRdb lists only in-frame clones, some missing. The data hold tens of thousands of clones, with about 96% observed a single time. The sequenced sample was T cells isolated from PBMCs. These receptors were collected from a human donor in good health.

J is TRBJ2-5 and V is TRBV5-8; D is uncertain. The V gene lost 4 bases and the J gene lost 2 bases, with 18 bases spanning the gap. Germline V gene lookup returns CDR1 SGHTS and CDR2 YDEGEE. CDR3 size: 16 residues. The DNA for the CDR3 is TGTGCCAGCAGCCCCCTAATGTCGGGTCAGCAAGAGACCCAGTACTTC. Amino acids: CASSPLMSGQQETQYF.

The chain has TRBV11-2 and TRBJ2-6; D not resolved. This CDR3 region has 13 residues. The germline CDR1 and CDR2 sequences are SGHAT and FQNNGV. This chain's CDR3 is CGTESSGANVLTF. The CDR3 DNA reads TGTGGCACCGAGAGCTCTGGGGCCAACGTCCTGACTTTC.

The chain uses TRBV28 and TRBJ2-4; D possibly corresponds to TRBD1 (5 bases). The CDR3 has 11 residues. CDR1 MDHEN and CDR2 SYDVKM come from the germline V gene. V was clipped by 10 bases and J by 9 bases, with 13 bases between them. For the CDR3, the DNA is TGTGCCACAAGAAGTACAGGCATTCAGTACTTC. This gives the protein CATRSTGIQYF.

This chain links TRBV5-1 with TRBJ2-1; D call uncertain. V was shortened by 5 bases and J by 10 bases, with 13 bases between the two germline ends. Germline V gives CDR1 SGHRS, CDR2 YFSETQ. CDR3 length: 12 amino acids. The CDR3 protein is CASRVSSDEQFF. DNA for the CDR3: TGCGCCAGCAGAGTCTCTAGTGACGAGCAGTTCTTC. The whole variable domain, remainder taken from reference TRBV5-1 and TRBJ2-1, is KAGVTQTPRYLIKTRGQQVTLSCSPISGHRSVSWYQQTPGQGLQFLFEYFSETQRNKGNFPGRFSGRQFSNSRSEMNVSTLELGDSALYLCASRVSSDEQFFGPGTRLTVL.

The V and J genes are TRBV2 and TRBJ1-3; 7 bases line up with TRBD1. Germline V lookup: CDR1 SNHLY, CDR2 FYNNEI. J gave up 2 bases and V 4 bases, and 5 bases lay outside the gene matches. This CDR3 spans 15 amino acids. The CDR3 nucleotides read TGTGCCAGCAGTGGTTCGACAGGGACTGGAAACACCATATATTTT. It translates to CASSGSTGTGNTIYF.

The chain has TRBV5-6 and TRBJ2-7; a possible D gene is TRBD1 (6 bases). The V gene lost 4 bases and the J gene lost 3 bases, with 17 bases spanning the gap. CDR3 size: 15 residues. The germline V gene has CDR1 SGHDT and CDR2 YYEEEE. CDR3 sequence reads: CASSPEGRGLYEQYF. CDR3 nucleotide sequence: TGTGCCAGCAGCCCCGAGGGCAGGGGTCTCTACGAGCAGTACTTC. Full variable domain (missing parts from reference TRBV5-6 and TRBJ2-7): DAGVTQSPTHLIKTRGQQVTLRCSPKSGHDTVSWYQQALGQGPQFIFQYYEEEERQRGNFPDRFSGHQFPNYSSELNVNALLLGDSALYLCASSPEGRGLYEQYFGPGTRLTVT.

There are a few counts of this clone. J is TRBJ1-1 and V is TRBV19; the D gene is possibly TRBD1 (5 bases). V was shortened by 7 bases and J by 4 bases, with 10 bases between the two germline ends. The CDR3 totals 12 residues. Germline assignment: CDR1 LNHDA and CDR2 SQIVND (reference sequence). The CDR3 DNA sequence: TGTGCCAGTAAGTGGCAGGGCACTGAAGCTTTCTTT. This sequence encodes CASKWQGTEAFF. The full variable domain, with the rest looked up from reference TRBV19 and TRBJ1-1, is DGGITQSPKYLFRKEGQNVTLSCEQNLNHDAMYWYRQDPGQGLRLIYYSQIVNDFQKGDIAEGYSVSREKKESFPLTVTSAQKNPTAFYLCASKWQGTEAFFGQGTRLTVV.

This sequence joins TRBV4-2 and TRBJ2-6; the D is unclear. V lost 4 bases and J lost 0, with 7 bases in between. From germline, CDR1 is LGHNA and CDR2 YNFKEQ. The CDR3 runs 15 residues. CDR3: CASSPRDSGANVLTF. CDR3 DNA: TGTGCCAGCAGCCCGAGAGACTCTGGGGCCAACGTCCTGACTTTC.

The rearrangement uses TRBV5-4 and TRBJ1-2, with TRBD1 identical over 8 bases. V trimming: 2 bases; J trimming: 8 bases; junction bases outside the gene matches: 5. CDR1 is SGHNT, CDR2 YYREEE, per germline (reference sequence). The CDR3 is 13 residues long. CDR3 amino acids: CASSFNDRGGYTF. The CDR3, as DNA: TGTGCCAGCAGCTTTAATGACAGGGGCGGCTACACCTTC.

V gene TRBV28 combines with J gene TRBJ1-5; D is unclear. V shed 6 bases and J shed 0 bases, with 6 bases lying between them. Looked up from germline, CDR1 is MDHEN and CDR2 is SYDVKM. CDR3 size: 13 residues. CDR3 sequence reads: CASRRYSNQPQHF. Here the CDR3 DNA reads TGTGCCAGCAGGCGGTATAGCAATCAGCCCCAGCATTTT.

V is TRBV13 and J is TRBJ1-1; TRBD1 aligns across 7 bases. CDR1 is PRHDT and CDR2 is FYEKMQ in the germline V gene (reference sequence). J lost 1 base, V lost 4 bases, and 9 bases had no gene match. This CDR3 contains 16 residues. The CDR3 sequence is CASSSRQGWANTEAFF. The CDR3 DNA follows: TGTGCCAGCAGCTCAAGACAGGGATGGGCGAACACTGAAGCTTTCTTT.

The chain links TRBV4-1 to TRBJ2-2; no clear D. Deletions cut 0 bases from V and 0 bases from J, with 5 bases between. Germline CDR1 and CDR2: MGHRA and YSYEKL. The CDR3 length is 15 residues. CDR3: CASSQDIANTGELFF. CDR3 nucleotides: TGCGCCAGCAGCCAAGATATCGCGAACACCGGGGAGCTGTTTTTT.